These T cell receptor beta chains were read from a single sample in a study of T cell repertoires in ileal Crohn's disease. The repertoire was sequenced with immunoSEQ multiplex PCR; TCRdb's copy has only in-frame clones and lacks some. Among roughly 4,000 clones listed, approximately 91% were seen once. Sequencing was carried out using ileal tissue. These receptor sequences come from an adult with Crohn's disease. Each CDR3 is given with its conserved first and last residue. The order of the fields is D gene, V gene, J gene, clone size, CDR3 protein, CDR3 DNA. The D gene is left open where the match is weak. The size entry is marked missing in some rows and otherwise reads once, few, many or a size class.

d_gene: .; v_gene: TRBV4-2; j_gene: TRBJ2-2; abundance: .; CDR3aa: CASSQEGRGNRGGELFF; CDR3nt: TGTGCCAGCAGCCAAGAGGGACGGGGAAACCGGGGAGGGGAGCTGTTTTTT
d_gene: TRBD1; v_gene: TRBV29-1; j_gene: TRBJ2-1; abundance: once; CDR3aa: CSAARDSSTEQFF; CDR3nt: TGCAGCGCCGCCCGGGACAGCTCCACAGAGCAGTTCTTC
d_gene: TRBD2; v_gene: TRBV7-9; j_gene: TRBJ2-3; abundance: .; CDR3aa: CASTRRDRGGTDTQYF; CDR3nt: TGTGCCAGCACCCGCAGGGACCGGGGGGGCACAGATACGCAGTATTTT
d_gene: .; v_gene: TRBV19; j_gene: TRBJ2-4; abundance: .; CDR3aa: CATTPRPGTTKIAKNIQYF; CDR3nt: TGTGCCACCACCCCCCGCCCCGGGACAACTAAGATAGCCAAAAACATTCAGTACTTC
d_gene: TRBD2; v_gene: TRBV11-2; j_gene: TRBJ2-1; abundance: .; CDR3aa: CASSLAGGAYNEQFF; CDR3nt: TGTGCCAGCAGCTTAGCGGGGGGGGCCTACAATGAGCAGTTCTTC
d_gene: .; v_gene: TRBV5-4; j_gene: TRBJ2-7; abundance: .; CDR3aa: CASSPAIYEQYF; CDR3nt: TGTGCCAGCAGTCCAGCCATCTACGAGCAGTACTTC
d_gene: .; v_gene: TRBV9; j_gene: TRBJ2-3; abundance: .; CDR3aa: CASSVRWDGTDTQYF; CDR3nt: TGTGCCAGCAGCGTAAGGTGGGACGGCACAGATACGCAGTATTTT
d_gene: .; v_gene: TRBV7-2; j_gene: TRBJ1-1; abundance: .; CDR3aa: CASSPDTYMNTEAFF; CDR3nt: TGTGCCAGCAGCCCGGACACCTACATGAACACTGAAGCTTTCTTT
d_gene: .; v_gene: TRBV5-5; j_gene: TRBJ1-2; abundance: .; CDR3aa: CASSWRAGDAGYTF; CDR3nt: TGTGCCAGCAGCTGGCGGGCGGGGGATGCTGGCTACACCTTC
d_gene: TRBD1; v_gene: TRBV28; j_gene: TRBJ2-4; abundance: .; CDR3aa: CASSRTGSPNIQYF; CDR3nt: TGTGCCAGCAGTCGGACAGGGTCCCCAAACATTCAGTACTTC
d_gene: TRBD1; v_gene: TRBV6-1; j_gene: TRBJ2-1; abundance: .; CDR3aa: CASSALTGAGNEQFF; CDR3nt: TGTGCCAGCAGCGCTCTGACAGGGGCGGGCAATGAGCAGTTCTTC
d_gene: .; v_gene: TRBV20-1; j_gene: TRBJ2-7; abundance: .; CDR3aa: CSARRALEQYF; CDR3nt: TGCAGTGCTAGACGAGCGCTCGAGCAGTACTTC
d_gene: TRBD2; v_gene: TRBV6-4; j_gene: TRBJ2-2; abundance: .; CDR3aa: CASSDLAGGHTGELFF; CDR3nt: TGTGCCAGCAGTGACTTGGCGGGGGGGCACACCGGGGAGCTGTTTTTT
d_gene: .; v_gene: TRBV28; j_gene: TRBJ1-2; abundance: .; CDR3aa: CASSSGSAGGYTF; CDR3nt: TGTGCCAGCAGTTCGGGAAGCGCGGGGGGCTACACCTTC
d_gene: .; v_gene: TRBV9; j_gene: TRBJ1-6; abundance: .; CDR3aa: CASSVRGEGSPLHF; CDR3nt: TGTGCCAGCAGCGTTAGAGGGGAGGGTTCACCCCTCCACTTT
d_gene: .; v_gene: TRBV2; j_gene: TRBJ1-1; abundance: .; CDR3aa: CASDAQGRSTEAFF; CDR3nt: TGTGCCAGCGATGCACAGGGACGGAGCACTGAAGCTTTCTTT
d_gene: .; v_gene: TRBV5-1; j_gene: TRBJ2-7; abundance: once; CDR3aa: CASSRGLALYEQYF; CDR3nt: TGCGCCAGCAGCCGGGGGCTCGCGCTTTACGAGCAGTACTTC
d_gene: TRBD1; v_gene: TRBV7-8; j_gene: TRBJ2-7; abundance: .; CDR3aa: CASSPGGGYYEQYF; CDR3nt: TGTGCCAGCAGCCCAGGGGGCGGGTACTACGAGCAGTACTTC
d_gene: .; v_gene: TRBV2; j_gene: TRBJ1-3; abundance: once; CDR3aa: CASSARDNSGNTIYF; CDR3nt: TGTGCCAGCAGTGCCCGGGACAACTCTGGAAACACCATATATTTT
d_gene: TRBD2; v_gene: TRBV5-1; j_gene: TRBJ2-1; abundance: .; CDR3aa: CASSGTSGSTGEQFF; CDR3nt: TGCGCCAGCAGCGGGACTAGCGGGAGTACTGGTGAGCAGTTCTTC
d_gene: TRBD2; v_gene: TRBV6-5; j_gene: TRBJ2-1; abundance: .; CDR3aa: CAPRSGRGWEQFF; CDR3nt: TGTGCACCCCGGTCCGGGCGGGGGTGGGAGCAGTTCTTC
d_gene: .; v_gene: TRBV14; j_gene: TRBJ1-3; abundance: once; CDR3aa: CASSPTGGEDASGNTIYF; CDR3nt: TGTGCCAGCAGCCCAACGGGGGGGGAAGATGCCTCTGGAAACACCATATATTTT
d_gene: .; v_gene: TRBV7-9; j_gene: TRBJ1-6; abundance: once; CDR3aa: CASSSSRDSPLHF; CDR3nt: TGTGCCAGCAGCTCGTCGAGGGACTCACCCCTCCACTTT
d_gene: TRBD1; v_gene: TRBV7-9; j_gene: TRBJ1-4; abundance: .; CDR3aa: CASSRTGFPNEKLFF; CDR3nt: TGTGCCAGCAGCCGGACAGGGTTTCCTAATGAAAAACTGTTTTTT
d_gene: .; v_gene: TRBV11-2; j_gene: TRBJ2-5; abundance: .; CDR3aa: CASSPLRGAGQETQYF; CDR3nt: TGTGCCAGCAGCCCCCTTCGAGGGGCCGGACAAGAAACCCAGTACTTC
d_gene: .; v_gene: TRBV20-1; j_gene: TRBJ2-1; abundance: few; CDR3aa: CSARDHNEQFF; CDR3nt: TGCAGTGCTAGAGATCACAATGAGCAGTTCTTC
d_gene: TRBD2; v_gene: TRBV7-9; j_gene: TRBJ2-7; abundance: .; CDR3aa: CASSASGDLSYEQYF; CDR3nt: TGTGCCAGCAGCGCTAGCGGGGATCTCTCCTACGAGCAGTACTTC
d_gene: TRBD1; v_gene: TRBV19; j_gene: TRBJ1-6; abundance: .; CDR3aa: CASSLGQVFNSPLHF; CDR3nt: TGTGCCAGTAGTCTAGGACAGGTCTTTAATTCACCCCTCCACTTT
d_gene: .; v_gene: TRBV6-1; j_gene: TRBJ2-2; abundance: .; CDR3aa: CASSEALDTGELFF; CDR3nt: TGTGCCAGCAGTGAGGCCTTAGACACCGGGGAGCTGTTTTTT
d_gene: .; v_gene: TRBV28; j_gene: TRBJ2-7; abundance: few; CDR3aa: CASMTGSASYEQYF; CDR3nt: TGTGCCAGCATGACGGGCAGCGCTTCCTACGAGCAGTACTTC
d_gene: .; v_gene: TRBV23-1; j_gene: TRBJ2-1; abundance: .; CDR3aa: CATRPRVRNEQFF; CDR3nt: TGCGCCACTCGGCCTAGGGTTCGCAATGAGCAGTTCTTC
d_gene: TRBD1; v_gene: TRBV15; j_gene: TRBJ2-1; abundance: .; CDR3aa: CATSRGQGAINEQFF; CDR3nt: TGTGCCACCAGCAGAGGGCAGGGGGCCATAAATGAGCAGTTCTTC
d_gene: .; v_gene: TRBV6-4; j_gene: TRBJ1-1; abundance: .; CDR3aa: CARPSSVTPITEAFF; CDR3nt: TGTGCCAGACCCTCATCGGTGACCCCGATCACTGAAGCTTTCTTT
d_gene: TRBD1; v_gene: TRBV7-3; j_gene: TRBJ1-5; abundance: .; CDR3aa: CASSQRQGKCPQHF; CDR3nt: TGTGCCAGCAGCCAGCGACAGGGGAAGTGTCCCCAGCATTTT
d_gene: TRBD2; v_gene: TRBV6-4; j_gene: TRBJ2-1; abundance: .; CDR3aa: CASRRLAGSYNEQFF; CDR3nt: TGTGCCAGCAGAAGACTAGCGGGGTCCTACAATGAGCAGTTCTTC
d_gene: .; v_gene: TRBV15; j_gene: TRBJ2-7; abundance: .; CDR3aa: CATSRGSANSYEQYF; CDR3nt: TGTGCCACCAGCAGAGGCTCCGCAAACTCCTACGAGCAGTACTTC
d_gene: TRBD2; v_gene: TRBV18; j_gene: TRBJ2-7; abundance: .; CDR3aa: CASSLTGTSGTHYEQYF; CDR3nt: TGTGCCAGCTCACTTACCGGGACTAGCGGGACCCACTACGAGCAGTACTTC
d_gene: .; v_gene: TRBV21-1; j_gene: TRBJ2-5; abundance: .; CDR3aa: CASSTTTSGRKTQYF; CDR3nt: TGTGCCAGCAGCACGACGACTAGCGGGAGAAAGACCCAGTACTTC
d_gene: .; v_gene: TRBV19; j_gene: TRBJ2-1; abundance: .; CDR3aa: CASSIRVDSYNEQFF; CDR3nt: TGTGCCAGTAGTATAAGGGTCGACTCCTACAATGAGCAGTTCTTC
d_gene: .; v_gene: TRBV6-6; j_gene: TRBJ2-2; abundance: .; CDR3aa: CASSPTTDYTGELFF; CDR3nt: TGTGCCAGCAGCCCCACGACGGACTACACCGGGGAGCTGTTTTTT
d_gene: TRBD1; v_gene: TRBV19; j_gene: TRBJ1-3; abundance: .; CDR3aa: CASLDRAYSGNTIYF; CDR3nt: TGTGCCAGTTTGGACAGGGCGTACTCTGGAAACACCATATATTTT
d_gene: TRBD2; v_gene: TRBV27; j_gene: TRBJ2-7; abundance: .; CDR3aa: CASSPGLAYEQYF; CDR3nt: TGTGCCAGCAGCCCAGGACTAGCCTACGAGCAGTACTTC